This TCR beta chain was retrieved from a study of blood T cell repertoires in COVID-19. The overall study: Samples representing acute and convalescent COVID-19 were sourced from the United States, Italy and Spain. T cells, B-cell-depleted T cells, or PBMCs supplied cDNA or gDNA.

Assay: immunoSEQ multiplex PCR; the TCRdb copy retains only in-frame clones and omits some. The sample yields about 300,000 clones, about 90% seen once. V lost 4 bases, J lost 0 bases, and 9 bases stayed unmatched. The germline gives CDR1 MNHNS, CDR2 SASEGT. CDR3 length equals 16 residues. A single count supports this clone. The source is a woman aged 25 to 39 with COVID-19, enrolled during active disease. The sequencing input was peripheral blood. The chain joins TRBV6-1 to TRBJ2-7; TRBD1 aligns across 7 bases. The CDR3 here is CASSGDRDRSSYEQYV. CDR3 bases: TGTGCCAGCAGTGGGGACCGGGACAGAAGCTCCTACGAGCAGTACGTC.